Detailed here is one TCR beta chain. Its antigen remains unidentified. The data are from a study of T cells after yellow fever vaccination. Findings and caveats of the study: Among primary-vaccination clones, most reappeared after the booster, at about 95% for CD4 and about 90% for CD8.

Using its own MiXCR run on the 5' RACE reads, TCRdb lists one record per CDR3 protein. The sample lists under 600,000 distinct CDR3 sequences; about a fifth were seen once. Germline V lookup: CDR1 SGHRS, CDR2 YFSETQ. This CDR3 spans 14 amino acids. Between the trimmed V and J ends, which lost 1 base and 4 bases, there was a span of 9 bases. The rearrangement links TRBV5-1 to TRBJ1-3; the D gene is possibly TRBD1 (5 bases). The clonotype was recovered from a young man who received the YFV17D yellow fever vaccine. Specimen: PBMCs, collected more than 20 days after the first yellow fever vaccination. The CDR3 bases are TGCGCCAGCAGCTTGTTGGGGGTAGGAAACACCATATATTTT. Protein: CASSLLGVGNTIYF.